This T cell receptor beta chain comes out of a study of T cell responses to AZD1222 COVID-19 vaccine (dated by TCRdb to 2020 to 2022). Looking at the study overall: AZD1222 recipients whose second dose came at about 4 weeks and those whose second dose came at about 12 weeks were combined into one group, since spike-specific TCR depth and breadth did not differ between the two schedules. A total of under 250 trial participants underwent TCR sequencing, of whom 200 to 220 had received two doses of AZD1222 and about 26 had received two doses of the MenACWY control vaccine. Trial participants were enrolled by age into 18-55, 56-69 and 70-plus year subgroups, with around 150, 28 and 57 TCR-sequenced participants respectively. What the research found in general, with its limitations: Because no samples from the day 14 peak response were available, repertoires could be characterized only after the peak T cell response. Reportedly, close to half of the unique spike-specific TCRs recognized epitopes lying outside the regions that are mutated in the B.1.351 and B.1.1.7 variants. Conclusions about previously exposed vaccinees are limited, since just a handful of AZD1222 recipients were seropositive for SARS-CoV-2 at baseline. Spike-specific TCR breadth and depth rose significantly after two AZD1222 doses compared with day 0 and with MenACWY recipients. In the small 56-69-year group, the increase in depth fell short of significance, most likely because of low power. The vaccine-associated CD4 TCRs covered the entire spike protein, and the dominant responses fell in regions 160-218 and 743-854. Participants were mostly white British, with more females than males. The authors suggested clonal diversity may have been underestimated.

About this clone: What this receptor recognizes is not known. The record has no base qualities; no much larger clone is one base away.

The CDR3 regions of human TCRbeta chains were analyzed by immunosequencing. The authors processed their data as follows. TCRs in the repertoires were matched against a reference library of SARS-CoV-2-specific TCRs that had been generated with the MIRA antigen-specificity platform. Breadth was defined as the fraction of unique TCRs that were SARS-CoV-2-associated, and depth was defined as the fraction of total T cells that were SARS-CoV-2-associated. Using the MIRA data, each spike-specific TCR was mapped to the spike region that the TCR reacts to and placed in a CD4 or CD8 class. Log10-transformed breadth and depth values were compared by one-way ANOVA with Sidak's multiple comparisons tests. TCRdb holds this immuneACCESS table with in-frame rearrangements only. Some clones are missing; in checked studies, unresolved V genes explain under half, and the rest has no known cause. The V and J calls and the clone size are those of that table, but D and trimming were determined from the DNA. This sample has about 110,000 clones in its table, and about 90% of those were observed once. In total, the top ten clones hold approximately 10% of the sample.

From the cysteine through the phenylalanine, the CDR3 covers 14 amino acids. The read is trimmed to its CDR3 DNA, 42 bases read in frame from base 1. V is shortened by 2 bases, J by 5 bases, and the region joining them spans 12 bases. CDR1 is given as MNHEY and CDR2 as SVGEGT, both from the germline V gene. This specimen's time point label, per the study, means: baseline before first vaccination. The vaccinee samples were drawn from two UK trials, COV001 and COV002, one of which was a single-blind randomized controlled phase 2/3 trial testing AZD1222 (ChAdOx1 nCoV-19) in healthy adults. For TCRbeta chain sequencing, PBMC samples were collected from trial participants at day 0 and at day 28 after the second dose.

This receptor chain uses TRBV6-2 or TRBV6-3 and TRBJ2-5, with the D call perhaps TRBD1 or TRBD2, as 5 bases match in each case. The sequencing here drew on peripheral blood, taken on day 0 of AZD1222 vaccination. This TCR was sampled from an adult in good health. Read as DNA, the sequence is TGTGCCAGCAGTTACGGTCCTGGGACGGAGACCCAGTACTTC. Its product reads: CASSYGPGTETQYF.